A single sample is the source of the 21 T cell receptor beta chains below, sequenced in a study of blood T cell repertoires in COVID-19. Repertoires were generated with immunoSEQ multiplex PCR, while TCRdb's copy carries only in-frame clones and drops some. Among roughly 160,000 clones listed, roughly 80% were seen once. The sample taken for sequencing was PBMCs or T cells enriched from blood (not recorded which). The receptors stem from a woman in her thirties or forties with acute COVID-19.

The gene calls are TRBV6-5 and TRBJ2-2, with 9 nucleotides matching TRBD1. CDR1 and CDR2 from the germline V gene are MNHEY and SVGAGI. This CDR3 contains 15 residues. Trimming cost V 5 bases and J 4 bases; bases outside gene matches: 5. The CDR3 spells CASSTGTGLTGELFF. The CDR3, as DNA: TGTGCCAGCAGTACCGGGACAGGGCTCACCGGGGAGCTGTTTTTT.

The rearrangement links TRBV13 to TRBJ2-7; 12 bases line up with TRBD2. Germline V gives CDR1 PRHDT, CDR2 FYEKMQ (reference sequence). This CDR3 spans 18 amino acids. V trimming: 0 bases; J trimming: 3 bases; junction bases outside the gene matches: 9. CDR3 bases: TGTGCCAGCAGCTTAGGACTAGCGGGAGGAAGGGCCCTCTACGAGCAGTACGTC. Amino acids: CASSLGLAGGRALYEQYV.

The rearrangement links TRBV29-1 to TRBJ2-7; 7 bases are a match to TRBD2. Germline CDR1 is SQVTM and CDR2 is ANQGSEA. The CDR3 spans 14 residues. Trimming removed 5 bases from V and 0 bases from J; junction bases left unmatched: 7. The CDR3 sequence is CSVPRGDHSYEQYF. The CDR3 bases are TGCAGCGTTCCTCGGGGGGATCACTCCTACGAGCAGTACTTC.

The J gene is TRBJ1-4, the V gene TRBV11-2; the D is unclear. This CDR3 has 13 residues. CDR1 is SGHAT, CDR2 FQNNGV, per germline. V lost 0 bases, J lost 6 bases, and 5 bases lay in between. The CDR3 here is CASSLEADEKLFF. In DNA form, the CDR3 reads TGTGCCAGCAGCTTAGAGGCAGATGAAAAACTGTTTTTT.

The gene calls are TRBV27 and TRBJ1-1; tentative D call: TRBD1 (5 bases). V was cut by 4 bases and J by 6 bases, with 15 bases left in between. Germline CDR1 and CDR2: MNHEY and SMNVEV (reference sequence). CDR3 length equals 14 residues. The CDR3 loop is CASSSRDRRAEAFF. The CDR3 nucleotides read TGTGCCAGCAGTTCGCGGGACCGACGGGCTGAAGCTTTCTTT.

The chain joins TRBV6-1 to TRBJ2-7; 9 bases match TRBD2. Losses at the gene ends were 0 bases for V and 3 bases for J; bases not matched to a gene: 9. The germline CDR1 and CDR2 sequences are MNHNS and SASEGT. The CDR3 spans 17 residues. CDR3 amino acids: CASSEAVQTSGGYEQYF. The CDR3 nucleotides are TGTGCCAGCAGTGAAGCGGTTCAGACTAGCGGCGGCTACGAGCAGTACTTC.

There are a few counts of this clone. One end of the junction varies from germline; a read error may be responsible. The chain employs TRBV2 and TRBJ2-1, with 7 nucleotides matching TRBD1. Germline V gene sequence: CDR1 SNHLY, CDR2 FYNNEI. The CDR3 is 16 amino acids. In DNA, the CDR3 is TGTGCCAGCAGCGAAGCGAGGGACAGCGGCCTCGGAGAGCAGTTCTTC. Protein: CASSEARDSGLGEQFF.

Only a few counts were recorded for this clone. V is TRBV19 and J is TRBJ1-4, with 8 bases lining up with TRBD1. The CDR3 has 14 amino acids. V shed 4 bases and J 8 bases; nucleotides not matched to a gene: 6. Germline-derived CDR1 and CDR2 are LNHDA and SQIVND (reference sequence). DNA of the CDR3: TGTGCCAGTAGTACAGGGGGCGCGGGGGAAAAACTGTTTTTT. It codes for CASSTGGAGEKLFF.

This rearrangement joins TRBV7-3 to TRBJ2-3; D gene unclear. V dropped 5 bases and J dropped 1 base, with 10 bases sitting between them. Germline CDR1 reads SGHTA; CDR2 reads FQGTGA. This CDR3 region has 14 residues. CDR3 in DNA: TGTGCCAGCAGCCCACCAGGTGGCACAGATACGCAGTATTTT. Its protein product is CASSPPGGTDTQYF.

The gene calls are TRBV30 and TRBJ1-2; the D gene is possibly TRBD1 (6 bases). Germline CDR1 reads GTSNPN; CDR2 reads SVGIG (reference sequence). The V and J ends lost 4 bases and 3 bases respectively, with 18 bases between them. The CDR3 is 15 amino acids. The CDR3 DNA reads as TGTGCCTGGACCCGACCCAGGGGTGCGGACTATGGCTACACCTTC. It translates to CAWTRPRGADYGYTF.

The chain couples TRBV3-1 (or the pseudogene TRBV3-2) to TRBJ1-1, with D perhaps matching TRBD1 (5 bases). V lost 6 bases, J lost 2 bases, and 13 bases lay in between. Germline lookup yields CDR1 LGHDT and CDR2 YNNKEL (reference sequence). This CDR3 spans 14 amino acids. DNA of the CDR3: TGTGCCAGCAGTCCGGGACTGATAAACACTGAAGCTTTCTTT. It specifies CASSPGLINTEAFF.

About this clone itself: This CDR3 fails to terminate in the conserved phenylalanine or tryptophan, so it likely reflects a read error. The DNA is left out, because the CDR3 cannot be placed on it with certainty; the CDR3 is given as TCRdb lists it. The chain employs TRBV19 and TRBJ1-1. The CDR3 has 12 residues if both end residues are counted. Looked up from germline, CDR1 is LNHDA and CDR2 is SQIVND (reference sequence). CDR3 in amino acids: CASSGGLGSPEV.

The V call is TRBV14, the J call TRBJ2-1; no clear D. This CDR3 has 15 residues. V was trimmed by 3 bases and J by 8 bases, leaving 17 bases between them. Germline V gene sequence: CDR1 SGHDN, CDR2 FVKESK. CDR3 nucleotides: TGTGCCAGCAGCCATTTTACCAGTAATTTGGATGAGCAGTTCTTC. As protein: CASSHFTSNLDEQFF. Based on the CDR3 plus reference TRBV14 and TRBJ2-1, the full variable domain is EAGVTQFPSHSVIEKGQTVTLRCDPISGHDNLYWYRRVMGKEIKFLLHFVKESKQDESGMPNNRFLAERTGGTYSTLKVQPAELEDSGVYFCASSHFTSNLDEQFFGPGTRLTVL.

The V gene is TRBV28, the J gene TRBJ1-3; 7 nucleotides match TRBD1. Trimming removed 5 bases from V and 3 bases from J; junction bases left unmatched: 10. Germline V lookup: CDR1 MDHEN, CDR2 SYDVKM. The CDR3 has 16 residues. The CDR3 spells CASSTQTGYRGNTIYF. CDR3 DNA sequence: TGTGCCAGCAGTACCCAGACAGGGTATCGTGGAAACACCATATATTTT.

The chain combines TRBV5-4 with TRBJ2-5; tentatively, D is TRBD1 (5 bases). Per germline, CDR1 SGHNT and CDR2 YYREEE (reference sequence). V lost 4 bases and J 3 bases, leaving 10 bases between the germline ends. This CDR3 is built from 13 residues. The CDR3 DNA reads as TGTGCCAGCAGCCACGACAGAAAAGAGACCCAGTACTTC. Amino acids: CASSHDRKETQYF. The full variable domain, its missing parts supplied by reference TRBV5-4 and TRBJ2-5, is ETGVTQSPTHLIKTRGQQVTLRCSSQSGHNTVSWYQQALGQGPQFIFQYYREEENGRGNFPPRFSGLQFPNYSSELNVNALELDDSALYLCASSHDRKETQYFGPGTRLLVL.

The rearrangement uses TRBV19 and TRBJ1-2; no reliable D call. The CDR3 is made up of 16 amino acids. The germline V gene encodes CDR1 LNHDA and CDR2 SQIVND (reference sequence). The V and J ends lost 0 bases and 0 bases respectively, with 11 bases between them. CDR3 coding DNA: TGTGCCAGTAGTATAGATCTTTACAGTACTAACTATGGCTACACCTTC. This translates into CASSIDLYSTNYGYTF.

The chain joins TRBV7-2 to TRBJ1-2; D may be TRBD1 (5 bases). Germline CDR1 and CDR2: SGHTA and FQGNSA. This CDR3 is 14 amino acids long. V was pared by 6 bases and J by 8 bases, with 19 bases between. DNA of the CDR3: TGTGCCAGCAGTCCAGTGGGGCAGGCTGGGGGCTACACCTTC. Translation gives CASSPVGQAGGYTF.

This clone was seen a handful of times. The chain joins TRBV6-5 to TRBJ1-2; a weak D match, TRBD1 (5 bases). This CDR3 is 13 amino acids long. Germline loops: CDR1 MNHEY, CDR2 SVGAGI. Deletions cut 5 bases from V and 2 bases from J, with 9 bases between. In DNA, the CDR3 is TGTGCCAGCAGTAGGGCAGGGAACTATGGCTACACCTTC. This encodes CASSRAGNYGYTF.

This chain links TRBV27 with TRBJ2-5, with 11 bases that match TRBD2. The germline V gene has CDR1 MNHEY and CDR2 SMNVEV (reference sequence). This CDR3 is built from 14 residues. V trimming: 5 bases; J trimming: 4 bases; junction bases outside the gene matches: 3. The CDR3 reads CASSIAGGAETQYF. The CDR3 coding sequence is TGTGCCAGCAGTATAGCGGGAGGGGCAGAGACCCAGTACTTC.

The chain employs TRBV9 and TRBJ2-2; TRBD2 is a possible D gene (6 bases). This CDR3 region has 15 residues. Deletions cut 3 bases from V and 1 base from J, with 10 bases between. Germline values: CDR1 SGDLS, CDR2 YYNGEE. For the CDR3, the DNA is TGTGCCAGCAGCGATATGGGGGGGAACACCGGGGAGCTGTTTTTT. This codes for CASSDMGGNTGELFF.

CDR3 region: CASSKCMDLAHRSYNEQFF. For the CDR3, the DNA is TGTGCCAGCAGCAAATGTATGGATCTAGCCCATCGCTCCTACAATGAGCAGTTCTTC. The rearrangement uses TRBV21-1 and TRBJ2-1; the table calls TRBD2, which could not be checked here. TRBV21-1 is described as a pseudogene. There are 19 residues in the CDR3.